The clone carrying this TCR beta chain is categorized as medium-sized. The antigen is undetermined. The record originates from a study of type 1 regulatory T cells. Study-wide background: T-allo10 is a Tr1-enriched, alloantigen-specific CD4 T cell product made in vitro.

The CDR3 length is 14 residues. Germline trimming cut 3 bases from V and 7 bases from J; bases unmatched to any gene: 5. Germline V gives CDR1 DFQATT, CDR2 SNEGSKA (reference sequence). TCRdb called the reads again in MiXCR, with one record for every CDR3 protein. The table has several thousand distinct CDR3 sequences, 25% to 30% seen once. The graft donor-derived T-allo10 cells reportedly recognize host alloantigens, are anergic, and suppress alloantigen-specifically. The V gene is TRBV20-1, the J gene TRBJ2-2, with 10 bases fitting TRBD2. Sequenced: cultured T cells, either the whole culture or a sorted T cell fraction (not recorded which). Described subset: Tr1-enriched cell product generated in vitro against host alloantigens. This receptor was obtained from a human donor in good health. CDR3 loop: CSARSGRAVGELFF. The CDR3 coding sequence is TGCAGTGCTAGGAGCGGGAGGGCCGTCGGGGAGCTGTTTTTT.